Below are 5 T cell receptor beta chains sequenced from a single sample in a study of identical twins. TCRdb reprocessed the 5' RACE reads with MiXCR, giving one entry per CDR3 protein. The repertoire holds about 210,000 distinct CDR3 sequences, approximately 9% seen once, with roughly 5% in the top ten. The sequenced material came from memory (CD45RO+) T cells sorted from blood. The source is a woman aged 18-29 years in good health.

This clonotype has just a few counts. V gene TRBV2 combines with J gene TRBJ2-1, with 7 bases aligning to TRBD2. Germline lookup yields CDR1 SNHLY and CDR2 FYNNEI. There are 16 residues in the CDR3. Germline trimming cut 4 bases from V and 0 bases from J; bases unmatched to any gene: 6. The CDR3 DNA sequence: TGTGCCAGCAGTGTGTACGGCGGGAGCTCCTACAATGAGCAGTTCTTC. Translation gives CASSVYGGSSYNEQFF. Using reference TRBV2 and TRBJ2-1 for the parts outside the CDR3, the full variable domain is EPEVTQTPSHQVTQMGQEVILRCVPISNHLYFYWYRQILGQKVEFLVSFYNNEISEKSEIFDDQFSVERPDGSNFTLKIRSTKLEDSAMYFCASSVYGGSSYNEQFFGPGTRLTVL.

Notes on this clonotype: Germline and junction disagree at one end, which may indicate a read error. This chain joins TRBV5-1 and TRBJ2-4, with a weak D call TRBD2 (6 bases). This CDR3 contains 14 residues. CDR1 SGHRS and CDR2 YFSETQ come from the germline V gene. The CDR3 nucleotides read TGCGCCAGCAGCTCGGGGGTAGCCAAACACATTCAGTACTTC. Protein: CASSSGVAKHIQYF.

The rearrangement joins TRBV6-1 to TRBJ1-2, with 9 bases fitting TRBD1. V trimming: 6 bases; J trimming: 4 bases; junction bases outside the gene matches: 9. Germline CDR1 is MNHNS and CDR2 is SASEGT. CDR3 size: 15 residues. CDR3 DNA sequence: TGTGCCAGCAGGCCGGGACAGGGTCCTGTCTATGGCTACACCTTC. Translation gives CASRPGQGPVYGYTF.

This clonotype was observed a few times. The chain has TRBV2 and TRBJ2-1; 13 bases map to TRBD2. Germline CDR1 reads SNHLY; CDR2 reads FYNNEI. The CDR3 runs to 15 residues. V was pared by 8 bases and J by 8 bases, with 9 bases of the junction left unmatched. CDR3 nucleotides: TGTGCCAGCCAGGCCGGGACTAGCGGGGTCGATGAGCAGTTCTTC. Translated, it gives CASQAGTSGVDEQFF.

This clonotype was observed at least ten times. The chain employs TRBV5-1 and TRBJ2-5, with D perhaps TRBD2 (5 bases). The length of the CDR3 is 15 residues. Germline V gives CDR1 SGHRS, CDR2 YFSETQ. Trimming removed 4 bases from V and 2 bases from J, with 15 bases in between. The CDR3 DNA reads as TGCGCCAGCAGCCCGAGGAGGCAGTCACAAGAGACCCAGTACTTC. Translated, it gives CASSPRRQSQETQYF. Full variable domain (outside the CDR3, taken from reference TRBV5-1 and TRBJ2-5): KAGVTQTPRYLIKTRGQQVTLSCSPISGHRSVSWYQQTPGQGLQFLFEYFSETQRNKGNFPGRFSGRQFSNSRSEMNVSTLELGDSALYLCASSPRRQSQETQYFGPGTRLLVL.